The 12 T cell receptor beta chains given below trace back to one sample, sequenced in a study of shared clonotypes between healthy human individuals. Data came from immunoSEQ multiplex PCR; TCRdb stores just in-frame clones and leaves some out. This repertoire shows approximately 250,000 clones, 65% found once; its top ten account for 11%. The sequenced sample consisted of memory CD4+ T cells sorted from blood. The subset denotes: CD45RA-negative fraction. These receptors originate from a man aged 30 to 39 in good health.

About this clone itself: One end of the junction fails to match germline, which may point to a read error. The CDR3 DNA reads TGTGCCAGCAGCTTAGAGGTCCGCCTTATCCCCCTTTTC. Amino acids: CASSLEVRLIPLF. The chain employs TRBV7-2 and TRBJ1-2; D not resolved. The CDR3 is 13 amino acids. Germline V lookup: CDR1 SGHTA, CDR2 FQGNSA. The complete variable domain, with remaining parts taken from reference TRBV7-2 and TRBJ1-2, reads GAGVSQSPSNKVTEKGKDVELRCDPISGHTALYWYRQSLGQGLEFLIYFQGNSAPDKSGLPSDRFSAERTGGSVSTLTIQRTQQEDSAVYLCASSLEVRLIPLFGSGTRLTVV.

The chain uses TRBV6-5 and TRBJ2-5; D unclear. The CDR3 contains 14 residues. Germline CDR1 reads MNHEY; CDR2 reads SVGAGI. V was pared by 6 bases and J by 1 base, with 12 bases between. CDR3 amino acids: CASRIAGSQETQYF. DNA for the CDR3: TGTGCCAGCAGGATCGCAGGATCCCAAGAGACCCAGTACTTC.

This chain connects TRBV11-2 to TRBJ2-1, with 13 bases fitting TRBD2. Germline CDR1 is SGHAT and CDR2 is FQNNGV. The CDR3 runs to 19 residues. V lost 5 bases, J lost 7 bases, and 17 bases stayed unmatched. CDR3 in amino acids: CASSRDAGTSGVTRNEQFF. Written as DNA, the CDR3 is TGTGCCAGCAGCCGAGACGCCGGGACTAGCGGGGTAACACGGAATGAGCAGTTCTTC.

The rearrangement uses TRBV5-4 and TRBJ2-1; 12 nucleotides line up with TRBD2. Germline values: CDR1 SGHNT, CDR2 YYREEE (reference sequence). This CDR3 is 18 amino acids long. The junction had 10 bases not matched to a gene; V was cut back by 0 bases and J by 6 bases. Here the CDR3 DNA reads TGTGCCAGCAGCTTGGCCCGGGGGGGGACTAGCGGGCCCAATGAGCAGTTCTTC. This gives the protein CASSLARGGTSGPNEQFF.

This chain connects TRBV28 to TRBJ2-7; D call uncertain. V was shortened by 6 bases and J by 5 bases, with 11 bases between the two germline ends. Germline-derived CDR1 and CDR2 are MDHEN and SYDVKM. The CDR3 consists of 12 residues. Written as DNA, the CDR3 is TGTGCCAGCAGATTAAAACGGGACGAGCAGTACTTC. This encodes CASRLKRDEQYF.

The V call is TRBV29-1, the J call TRBJ2-7; 7 nucleotides align to TRBD1. Germline CDR1 reads SQVTM; CDR2 reads ANQGSEA. Trimming removed 4 bases from V and 6 bases from J; junction bases left unmatched: 9. The CDR3 runs 13 residues. The CDR3 region has the DNA TGCAGCGTTGCTCTGACAGGGAACGGCGAGCAGTACTTC. This encodes CSVALTGNGEQYF.

The chain links TRBV5-1 to TRBJ2-1; D may be TRBD2 (5 bases). The CDR3 covers 15 residues. V lost 0 bases and J 10 bases, leaving 17 bases between the germline ends. Germline loops: CDR1 SGHRS, CDR2 YFSETQ. The CDR3 loop is CASSLELDYNREQFF. The CDR3 DNA follows: TGCGCCAGCAGCTTGGAACTAGATTACAATAGGGAGCAGTTCTTC.

Concerning this clone itself: An end of the junction differs from the germline gene, which may be a read error. V is TRBV5-1 and J is TRBJ1-1; D remains ambiguous. In germline, CDR1 is SGHRS, CDR2 YFSETQ. The CDR3 loop spans 13 amino acids. Here the CDR3 reads CASSLGAGSLWTF. Written as DNA, the CDR3 is TGCGCCAGCAGCTTGGGGGCAGGAAGTTTATGGACTTTT.

This clone came up a few times. The same CDR3 is also encoded by other DNA sequences in this sample. The chain links TRBV19 to TRBJ1-5; 10 positions match TRBD1. This CDR3 has 15 residues. Per germline, CDR1 LNHDA and CDR2 SQIVND (reference sequence). With V trimmed by 7 bases and J by 0 bases, 3 bases remained unmatched. CDR3 amino acids: CASKGTGDSNQPQHF. CDR3 coding DNA: TGTGCCAGTAAGGGGACAGGGGATAGCAATCAGCCCCAGCATTTT.

The V and J genes are TRBV18 and TRBJ2-3; D is unclear. Between the trimmed V and J ends, which lost 6 bases and 5 bases, there was a span of 15 bases. This CDR3 has 14 residues. In germline, CDR1 is KGHSH, CDR2 LQKENI. The DNA for the CDR3 is TGTGCCAGCTCTCCTCGGGCCGTCGGAGATACGCAGTATTTT. This encodes CASSPRAVGDTQYF.

The chain couples TRBV29-1 to TRBJ2-1, with TRBD2 matching 9 bases. The CDR3 loop spans 14 amino acids. The V gene end was trimmed by 6 bases and the J gene end by 4 bases; junction bases not matched to a gene: 7. CDR1 is SQVTM, CDR2 ANQGSEA, per germline. The CDR3 region is CSVLGGRGYNEQFF. The DNA for the CDR3 is TGCAGCGTGCTGGGCGGGAGGGGATACAATGAGCAGTTCTTC.

This clone was seen a single time. The chain is built from TRBV4-1 and TRBJ2-3, with TRBD2 matching 12 bases. J was trimmed by 4 bases and V by 2 bases; bases with no gene match: 7. The CDR3 is 17 amino acids. Germline CDR1 is MGHRA and CDR2 is YSYEKL. In DNA, the CDR3 is TGCGCCAGCAGCCAACGGGGACTAGCGGGCGGGTCAGATACGCAGTATTTT. As protein: CASSQRGLAGGSDTQYF.